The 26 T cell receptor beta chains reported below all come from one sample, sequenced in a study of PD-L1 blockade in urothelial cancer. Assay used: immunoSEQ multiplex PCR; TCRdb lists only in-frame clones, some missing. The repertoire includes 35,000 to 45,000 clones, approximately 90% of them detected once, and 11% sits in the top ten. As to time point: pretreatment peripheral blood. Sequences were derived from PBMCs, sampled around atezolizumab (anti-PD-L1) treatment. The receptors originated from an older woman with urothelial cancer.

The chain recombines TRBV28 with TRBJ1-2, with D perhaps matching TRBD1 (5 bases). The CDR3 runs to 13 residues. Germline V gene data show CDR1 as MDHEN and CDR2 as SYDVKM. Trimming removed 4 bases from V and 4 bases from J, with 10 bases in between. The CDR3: CASSYDRAYGYTF. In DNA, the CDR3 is TGTGCCAGCAGTTACGACAGAGCCTATGGCTACACCTTC.

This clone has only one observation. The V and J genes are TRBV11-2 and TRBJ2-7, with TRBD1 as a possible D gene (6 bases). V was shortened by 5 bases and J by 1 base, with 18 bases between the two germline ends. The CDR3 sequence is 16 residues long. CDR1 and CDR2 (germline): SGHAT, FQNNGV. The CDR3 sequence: CASSALTGMDSYEQYF. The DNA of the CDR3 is TGTGCCAGCAGCGCTCTCACAGGGATGGATTCCTACGAGCAGTACTTC.

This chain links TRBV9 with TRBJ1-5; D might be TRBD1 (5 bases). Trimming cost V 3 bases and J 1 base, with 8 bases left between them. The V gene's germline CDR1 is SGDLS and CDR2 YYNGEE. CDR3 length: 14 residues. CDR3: CASSDRQSNQPQHF. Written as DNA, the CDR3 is TGTGCCAGCAGCGATAGACAGAGCAATCAGCCCCAGCATTTT.

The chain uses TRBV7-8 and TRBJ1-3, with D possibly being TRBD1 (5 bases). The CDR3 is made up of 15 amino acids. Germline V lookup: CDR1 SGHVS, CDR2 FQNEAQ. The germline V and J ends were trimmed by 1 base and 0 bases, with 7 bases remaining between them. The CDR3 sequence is CASSLGGGSGNTIYF. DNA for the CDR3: TGTGCCAGCAGCTTAGGGGGGGGCTCTGGAAACACCATATATTTT.

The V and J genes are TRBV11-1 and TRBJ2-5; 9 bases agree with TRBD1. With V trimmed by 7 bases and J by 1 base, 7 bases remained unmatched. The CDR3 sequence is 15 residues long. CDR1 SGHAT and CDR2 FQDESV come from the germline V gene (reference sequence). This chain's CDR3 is CASTGQGKFQETQYF. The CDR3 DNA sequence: TGTGCCAGCACCGGACAGGGGAAGTTCCAAGAGACCCAGTACTTC.

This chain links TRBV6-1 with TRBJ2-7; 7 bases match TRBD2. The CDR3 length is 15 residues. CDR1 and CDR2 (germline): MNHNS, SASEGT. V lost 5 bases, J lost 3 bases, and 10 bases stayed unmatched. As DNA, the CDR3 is TGTGCCAGCAGTCTAAGGGGCGGGAGCCTCTACGAGCAGTACTTC. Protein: CASSLRGGSLYEQYF.

The CDR3 coding sequence is TGTGCCAGCAGCCGGGACAGGGGGGAAGAGACCCAGTACTTC. Its translation is CASSRDRGEETQYF. The genes are TRBV5-6 and TRBJ2-5, with 11 bases aligning to TRBD1. The CDR3 is 14 amino acids. With V trimmed by 4 bases and J by 3 bases, 2 bases remained unmatched. Germline CDR1 and CDR2: SGHDT and YYEEEE.

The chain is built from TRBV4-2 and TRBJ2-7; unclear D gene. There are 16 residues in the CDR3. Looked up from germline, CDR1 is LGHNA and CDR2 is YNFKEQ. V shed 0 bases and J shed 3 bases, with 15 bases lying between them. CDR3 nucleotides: TGTGCCAGCAGCCAAGAGGCCTTCGGAGTGCGCTACGAGCAGTACTTC. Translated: CASSQEAFGVRYEQYF.

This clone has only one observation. The DNA of the CDR3 is TGTGCCAGCAGCTTAAATGGAGGGACTGGGGAGCTGTTTTTT. This encodes CASSLNGGTGELFF. The gene calls are TRBV7-3 and TRBJ2-2, with a possible D match to TRBD2 (6 bases). CDR3 length: 14 amino acids. Germline V lookup: CDR1 SGHTA, CDR2 FQGTGA. V lost 1 base to trimming and J lost 8 bases, with 11 bases between them.

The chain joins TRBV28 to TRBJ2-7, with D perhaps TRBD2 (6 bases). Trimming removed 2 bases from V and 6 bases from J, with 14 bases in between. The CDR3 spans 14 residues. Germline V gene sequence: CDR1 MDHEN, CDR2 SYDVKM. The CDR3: CASSLASAGSEQYF. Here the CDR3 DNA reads TGTGCCAGCAGTTTAGCTAGTGCGGGGAGCGAGCAGTACTTC.

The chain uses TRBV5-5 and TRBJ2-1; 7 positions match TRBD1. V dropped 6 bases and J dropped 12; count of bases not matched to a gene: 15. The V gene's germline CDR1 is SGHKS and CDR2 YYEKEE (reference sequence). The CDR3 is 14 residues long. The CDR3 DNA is TGTGCCAGCATGATGACAGGGTCCCAAACAAGGCAGTTCTTC. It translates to CASMMTGSQTRQFF.

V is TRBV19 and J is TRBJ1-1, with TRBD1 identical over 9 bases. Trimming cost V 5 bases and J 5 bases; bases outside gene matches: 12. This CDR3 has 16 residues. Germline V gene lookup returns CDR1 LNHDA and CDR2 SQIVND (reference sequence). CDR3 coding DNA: TGTGCCAGTAGTCCTCTTCCGGGACAGGGTATTACTGAAGCTTTCTTT. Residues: CASSPLPGQGITEAFF.

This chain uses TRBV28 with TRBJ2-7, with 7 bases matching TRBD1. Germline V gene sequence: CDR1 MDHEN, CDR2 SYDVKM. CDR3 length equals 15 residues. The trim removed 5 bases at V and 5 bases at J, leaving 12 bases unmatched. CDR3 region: CASSARQGWTHEQYF. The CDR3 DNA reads TGTGCCAGCAGTGCGCGACAGGGTTGGACCCACGAGCAGTACTTC. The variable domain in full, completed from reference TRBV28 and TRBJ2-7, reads DVKVTQSSRYLVKRTGEKVFLECVQDMDHENMFWYRQDPGLGLRLIYFSYDVKMKEKGDIPEGYSVSREKKERFSLILESASTNQTSMYLCASSARQGWTHEQYFGPGTRLTVT.

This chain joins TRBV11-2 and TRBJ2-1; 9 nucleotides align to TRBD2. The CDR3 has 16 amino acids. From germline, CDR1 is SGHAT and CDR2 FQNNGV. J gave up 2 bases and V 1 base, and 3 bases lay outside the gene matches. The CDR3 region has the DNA TGTGCCAGCAGCTTAGGTAGCGGGAGCCCCTACAATGAGCAGTTCTTC. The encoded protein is CASSLGSGSPYNEQFF.

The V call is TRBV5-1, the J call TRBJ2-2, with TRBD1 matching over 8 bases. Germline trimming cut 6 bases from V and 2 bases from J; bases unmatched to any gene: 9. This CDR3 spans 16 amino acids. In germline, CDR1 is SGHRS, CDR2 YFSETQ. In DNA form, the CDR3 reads TGCGCCAGCATGCAGGGGGCCCTAACTAACACCGGGGAGCTGTTTTTT. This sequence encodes CASMQGALTNTGELFF.

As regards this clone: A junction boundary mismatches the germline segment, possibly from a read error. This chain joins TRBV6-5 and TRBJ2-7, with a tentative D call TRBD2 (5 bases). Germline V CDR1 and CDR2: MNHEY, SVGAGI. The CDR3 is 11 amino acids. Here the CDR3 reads CASNGGRGWEF. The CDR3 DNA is TGTGCCAGCAACGGAGGTCGGGGTTGGGAATTC.

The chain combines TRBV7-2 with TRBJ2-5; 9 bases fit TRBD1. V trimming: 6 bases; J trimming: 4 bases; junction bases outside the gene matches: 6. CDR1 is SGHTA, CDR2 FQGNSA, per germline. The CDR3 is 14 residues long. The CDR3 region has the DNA TGTGCCAGCAGTGCTACAGGGGGCCGAGAGACCCAGTACTTC. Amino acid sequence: CASSATGGRETQYF. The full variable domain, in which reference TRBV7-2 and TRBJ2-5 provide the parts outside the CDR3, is GAGVSQSPSNKVTEKGKDVELRCDPISGHTALYWYRQSLGQGLEFLIYFQGNSAPDKSGLPSDRFSAERTGGSVSTLTIQRTQQEDSAVYLCASSATGGRETQYFGPGTRLLVL.

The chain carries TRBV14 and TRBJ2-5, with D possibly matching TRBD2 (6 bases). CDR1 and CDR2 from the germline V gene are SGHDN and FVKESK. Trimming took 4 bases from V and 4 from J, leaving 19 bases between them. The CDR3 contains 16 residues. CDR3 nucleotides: TGTGCCAGCAGCCTAGGAGGGGCACGCGTAGGAGAGACCCAGTACTTC. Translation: CASSLGGARVGETQYF.

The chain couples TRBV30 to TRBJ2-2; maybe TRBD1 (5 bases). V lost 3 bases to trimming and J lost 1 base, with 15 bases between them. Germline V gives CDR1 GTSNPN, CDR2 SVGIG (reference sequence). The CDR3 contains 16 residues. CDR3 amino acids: CAWRSGRALNTGELFF. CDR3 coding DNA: TGTGCCTGGAGGTCGGGCAGGGCTCTGAACACCGGGGAGCTGTTTTTT.

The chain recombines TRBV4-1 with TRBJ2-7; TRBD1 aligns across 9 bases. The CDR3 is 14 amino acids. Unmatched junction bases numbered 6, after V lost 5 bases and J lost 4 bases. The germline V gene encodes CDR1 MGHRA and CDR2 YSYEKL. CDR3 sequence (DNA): TGCGCCAGCAGCAAACGGACAGGGGAGTACGAGCAGTACTTC. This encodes CASSKRTGEYEQYF.

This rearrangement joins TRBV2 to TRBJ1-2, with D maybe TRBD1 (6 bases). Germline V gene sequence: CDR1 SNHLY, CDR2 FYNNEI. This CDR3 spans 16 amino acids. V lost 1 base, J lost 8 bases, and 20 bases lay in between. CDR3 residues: CASSEGRRDKPQGYTF. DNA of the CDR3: TGTGCCAGCAGTGAAGGGCGCAGGGACAAGCCCCAGGGCTACACCTTC.

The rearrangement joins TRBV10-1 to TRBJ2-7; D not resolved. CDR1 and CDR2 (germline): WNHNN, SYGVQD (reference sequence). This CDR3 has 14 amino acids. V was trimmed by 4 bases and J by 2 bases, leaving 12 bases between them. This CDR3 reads CASSGRRGTYEQYF. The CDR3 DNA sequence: TGCGCCAGCAGTGGCCGGAGAGGAACCTACGAGCAGTACTTC.

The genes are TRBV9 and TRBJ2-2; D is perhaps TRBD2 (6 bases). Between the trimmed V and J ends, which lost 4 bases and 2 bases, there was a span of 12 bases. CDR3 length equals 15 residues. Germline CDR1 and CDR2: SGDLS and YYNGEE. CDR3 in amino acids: CASSFTGLNTGELFF. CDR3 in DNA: TGTGCCAGCAGCTTTACGGGACTCAACACCGGGGAGCTGTTTTTT.

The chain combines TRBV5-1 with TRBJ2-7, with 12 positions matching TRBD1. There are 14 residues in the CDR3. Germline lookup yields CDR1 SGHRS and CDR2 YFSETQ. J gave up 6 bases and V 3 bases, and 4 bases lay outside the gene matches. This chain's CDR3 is CASSSRDRGLEQYF. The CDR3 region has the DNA TGCGCCAGCAGCTCACGGGACAGGGGGCTCGAGCAGTACTTC.

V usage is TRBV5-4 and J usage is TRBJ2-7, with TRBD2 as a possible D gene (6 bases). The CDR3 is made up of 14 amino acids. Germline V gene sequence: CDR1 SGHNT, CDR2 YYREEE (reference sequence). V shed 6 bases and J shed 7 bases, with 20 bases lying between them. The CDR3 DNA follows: TGTGCCAGCAAAGAGGGACGGGACTTGGGAGAGCAGTACTTC. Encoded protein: CASKEGRDLGEQYF.

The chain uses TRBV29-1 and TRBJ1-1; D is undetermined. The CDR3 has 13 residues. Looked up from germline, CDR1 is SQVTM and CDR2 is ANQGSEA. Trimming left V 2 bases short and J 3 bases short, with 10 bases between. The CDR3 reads CSVERQRDTEAFF. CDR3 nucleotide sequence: TGCAGCGTTGAAAGGCAGAGGGACACTGAAGCTTTCTTT.